The rows below give T cell receptor beta chains drawn from one sample of a study of T cell repertoires in cytomegalovirus infection. TCRdb independently ran MiXCR on the reads; one entry per CDR3 protein. The data contain around 210,000 distinct CDR3 sequences, roughly 6.5% of them seen just once; the ten biggest clones take up around 6.5%. The sequenced sample consisted of PBMCs. Receptor source: a human donor in good health (CMV status not recorded). Some clones in this sample may be carry-over from other donors' samples. CDR3s include the opening cysteine and the closing phenylalanine or tryptophan. Fields, in order: D gene, V gene, clone size, J gene, CDR3 protein, CDR3 DNA. The D gene is left open where the match is weak. The size entry is marked missing in some rows and otherwise reads once, few, many or a size class.

-	TRBV5-1	-	TRBJ1-1	CASSFQGKNTEAFF	TGCGCCAGCAGCTTTCAGGGGAAGAACACTGAAGCTTTCTTT
-	TRBV6-5	many	TRBJ1-5	CASSYRGPQQPQHF	TGTGCCAGCAGTTACAGGGGTCCCCAACAGCCCCAGCATTTT
TRBD1	TRBV5-1	-	TRBJ1-5	CASSPGTGEPPQQF	TGCGCCAGCAGCCCTGGGACAGGGGAGCCGCCCCAGCAGTTT
-	TRBV29-1	-	TRBJ2-1	CTTNEQFF	TGCACCACTAATGAGCAGTTCTTC
-	TRBV14	-	TRBJ2-7	CASSLGQYSYEQYF	TGTGCCAGCAGTCTTGGACAGTACTCCTACGAGCAGTACTTC
-	TRBV7-2	many	TRBJ1-5	CASSFQGFQPQHF	TGTGCCAGCAGCTTCCAGGGATTTCAGCCCCAGCATTTT
-	TRBV7-2	many	TRBJ1-5	CASSLDTAGRMQPQHF	TGTGCCAGCAGCTTAGACACGGCAGGGCGAATGCAGCCCCAGCATTTT
-	TRBV14	-	TRBJ1-1	CASSQDWEQGLRFDTEAFF	TGTGCCAGCAGCCAAGATTGGGAACAGGGACTGAGATTCGACACTGAAGCTTTCTTT
TRBD2	TRBV2	many	TRBJ2-5	CASTGGLSGGIRGTQYF	TGTGCCAGCACCGGGGGACTAAGCGGGGGGATACGGGGGACCCAGTACTTC
-	TRBV4-3	many	TRBJ2-5	CASSQDTRYGETQYF	TGCGCCAGCAGCCAAGATACCCGATACGGGGAGACCCAGTACTTC
TRBD2	TRBV6-2/TRBV6-3	many	TRBJ2-1	CASSTAGTSVYNEQFF	TGTGCCAGCAGTACCGCCGGGACTAGCGTCTACAATGAGCAGTTCTTC
TRBD1	TRBV7-2	many	TRBJ2-2	CASSSSPGQGVTGELFF	TGTGCCAGCAGCTCATCTCCGGGACAGGGGGTTACCGGGGAGCTGTTTTTT
TRBD1	TRBV7-2	many	TRBJ2-7	CASSSGQGRDEQYF	TGTGCCAGCAGCTCGGGACAGGGGCGGGACGAGCAGTACTTC
-	TRBV12-3/TRBV12-4	many	TRBJ2-1	CASSPPGTSYNEQFF	TGTGCCAGCAGCCCACCCGGGACCTCTTACAATGAGCAGTTCTTC
-	TRBV7-2	many	TRBJ1-2	CASSLAGGRWDGYTF	TGTGCCAGCAGCTTAGCGGGGGGGCGCTGGGATGGCTACACCTTC
-	TRBV23-1	many	TRBJ1-1	CASSSFRKVRTEAFF	TGCGCCAGCAGTTCTTTCCGAAAGGTTAGAACTGAAGCTTTCTTT
TRBD2	TRBV5-1	many	TRBJ2-7	CASSSSGLAENEQYF	TGCGCCAGCAGCTCGTCGGGACTAGCGGAAAACGAGCAGTACTTC
-	TRBV28	many	TRBJ2-6	CASSFRAQQSGANVLTF	TGTGCCAGCAGTTTTCGGGCTCAACAGTCTGGGGCCAACGTCCTGACTTTC
TRBD1	TRBV10-3	many	TRBJ1-2	CAISGDSYGYTF	TGTGCCATCAGTGGGGACAGCTATGGCTACACCTTC
-	TRBV5-6	-	TRBJ1-1	CASSVTLNTEAFF	TGTGCCAGCAGCGTTACATTGAACACTGAAGCTTTCTTT
-	TRBV7-7	many	TRBJ2-2	CASSMIGAGTGELFF	TGTGCTAGCAGCATGATCGGGGCCGGCACCGGGGAGCTGTTTTTT
-	TRBV5-4	few	TRBJ2-3	CASSTPEAGTQYF	TGTGCCAGCAGCACCCCCGAGGCGGGTACGCAGTATTTT
-	TRBV5-6	many	TRBJ1-6	CASSSGRYNSPLHF	TGTGCCAGCAGCAGCGGACGGTATAATTCACCCCTCCACTTT
-	TRBV20-1	many	TRBJ1-1	CSALSLRERITEAFF	TGCAGTGCTCTTTCACTCAGGGAAAGGATCACTGAAGCTTTCTTT
TRBD1	TRBV6-6	many	TRBJ2-3	CASSVRQGAATDTQYF	TGTGCCAGCAGTGTCCGCCAGGGGGCTGCCACAGATACGCAGTATTTT
-	TRBV7-2	many	TRBJ1-2	CASSLALGGYTF	TGTGCCAGCAGCTTAGCGCTAGGAGGCTACACCTTC
-	TRBV7-6	many	TRBJ2-3	CASSPLEDYRTDTQYF	TGTGCCAGCAGCCCACTCGAAGACTACCGCACAGATACGCAGTATTTT
-	TRBV5-1	many	TRBJ2-5	CASSWGSLQETQYF	TGCGCCAGCAGCTGGGGGAGCTTGCAAGAGACCCAGTACTTC
-	TRBV29-1	-	TRBJ1-5	CSVWNPSNQPQHF	TGCAGCGTGTGGAATCCCAGCAATCAGCCCCAGCATTTT
TRBD1	TRBV29-1	many	TRBJ1-2	CSVESLRQGNYGYTF	TGCAGCGTTGAAAGTTTGCGACAGGGAAACTATGGCTACACCTTC
-	TRBV5-1	many	TRBJ1-2	CASSLDAANGYTF	TGCGCCAGCAGCTTGGACGCTGCAAATGGCTACACCTTC
-	TRBV20-1	-	TRBJ1-1	CSAGLWNTEAFF	TGCAGTGCGGGGCTATGGAACACTGAAGCTTTCTTT
TRBD2	TRBV20-1	many	TRBJ2-5	CSAQTLSGGETQYF	TGCAGTGCCCAAACCCTTAGCGGGGGAGAGACCCAGTACTTC
TRBD2	TRBV7-2	many	TRBJ2-7	CASSSTGGLSTNSEQYF	TGTGCCAGCAGCTCCACGGGGGGGCTTTCGACAAACAGCGAGCAGTACTTC